Presented here are 19 T cell receptor beta chains from one specimen sequenced in a study of T-cell reconstitution after alpha-beta-depleted transplantation in children. Preparation of the TCRbeta library involved a method that used unique molecular identifiers. TCRdb used MiXCR to reprocess the PCR reads, holding one entry per CDR3 protein. In the table there are around 500,000 distinct CDR3 sequences, roughly 23% of which are singletons. Sample: PBMCs, mostly from graft donor cells, taken 360 days after TCRalphabeta/CD19-depleted stem cell transplant. These receptors originate from a boy younger than two who had a stem cell transplant for acute myeloid leukemia, so the T cells may come from the graft donor.

The gene calls are TRBV6-1 and TRBJ1-6; D remains unclear. This CDR3 is built from 13 residues. CDR1 is MNHNS, CDR2 SASEGT, per germline. Trimming left V 5 bases short and J 8 bases short, with 10 bases between. This CDR3 reads CASSTYGDSPLHF. DNA of the CDR3: TGTGCCAGCAGTACCTACGGGGATTCACCCCTCCACTTT.

The chain uses TRBV6-5 and TRBJ2-7; possible D gene TRBD1, 6 bases. This CDR3 has 15 amino acids. V lost 6 bases, J lost 3 bases, and 18 bases lay in between. Germline V gene data show CDR1 as MNHEY and CDR2 as SVGAGI. The CDR3 DNA reads TGTGCCAGCAGAAGGGGGAACGGGATGCACTACGAGCAGTACGTC. Residues: CASRRGNGMHYEQYV.

This clonotype has only a few counts. The rearrangement links TRBV27 to TRBJ2-7; no definite D call. Germline-derived CDR1 and CDR2 are MNHEY and SMNVEV (reference sequence). Deletions cut 6 bases from V and 6 bases from J, with 15 bases between. CDR3 length: 13 amino acids. The CDR3 sequence: CASSNSLRSEQYF. The CDR3 DNA sequence: TGTGCCAGCAGCAACAGTTTAAGAAGCGAGCAGTACTTC.

The chain has TRBV4-3 and TRBJ1-5; no definite D call. Trimming shortened V by 2 bases and J by 3 bases, and 5 bases separated the two germline ends. The CDR3 length is 13 residues. CDR1 is LGHNA and CDR2 is YSLEER in the germline V gene. In nucleotides, the CDR3 is TGCGCCAGCAGCCAAAAATACAATCAGCCCCAGCATTTT. It translates to CASSQKYNQPQHF.

CDR3 in amino acids: CSARDPDRTTEAFF. The CDR3 nucleotides read TGCAGTGCTAGAGATCCGGACAGGACCACTGAAGCTTTCTTT. The chain is built from TRBV20-1 and TRBJ1-1; 7 bases fit TRBD1. This CDR3 has 14 residues. Germline V gene lookup returns CDR1 DFQATT and CDR2 SNEGSKA (reference sequence). J gave up 4 bases and V 0 bases, and 5 bases lay outside the gene matches.

This clonotype was observed a few times. V is TRBV12-3 or TRBV12-4 and J is TRBJ2-7; TRBD2 is a possible D gene (6 bases). This CDR3 contains 15 residues. The ends were cut back, 6 bases at V and 2 bases at J, with 17 bases in the middle. CDR3 nucleotide sequence: TGTGCCAGCAGCCCTTTCGGAGGGTCAACCTACGAGCAGTACTTC. Residues: CASSPFGGSTYEQYF.

This clonotype was detected many times. CDR3 loop: CASTSPAGELFF. The CDR3, as DNA: TGTGCCAGCACCTCACCAGCGGGGGAGCTGTTTTTT. The gene calls are TRBV12-3 or TRBV12-4 and TRBJ2-2; unclear D gene. The CDR3 totals 12 residues. The V gene lost 7 bases and the J gene lost 8 bases, with 11 bases spanning the gap.

V gene TRBV24-1 combines with J gene TRBJ2-3, with D unclear. The V gene's germline CDR1 is KGHDR and CDR2 SFDVKD. The length of the CDR3 is 17 residues. Trimming shortened V by 3 bases and J by 2 bases, and 17 bases separated the two germline ends. The CDR3 DNA is TGTGCCACCAGTGATGCCGTTGTCCCACTCCACACAGATACGCAGTATTTT. It translates to CATSDAVVPLHTDTQYF.

This clonotype was recorded a few times. The chain combines TRBV5-5 with TRBJ2-7; 7 bases agree with TRBD2. V lost 1 base, J lost 2 bases, and 3 bases stayed unmatched. Germline assignment: CDR1 SGHKS and CDR2 YYEKEE (reference sequence). The CDR3 is 14 residues long. The chain's CDR3 is CASSLYSGAYEQYF. DNA for the CDR3: TGTGCCAGCAGCTTGTACAGCGGGGCCTACGAGCAGTACTTC.

The rearrangement uses TRBV4-3 and TRBJ1-2; 7 positions agree with TRBD1. The CDR3 length is 17 residues. J lost 4 bases, V lost 0 bases, and 11 bases had no gene match. Germline assignment: CDR1 LGHNA and CDR2 YSLEER. The CDR3 DNA follows: TGCGCCAGCAGCCAAGAAAGCGGGACAGCAGAAGGCTATGGCTACACCTTC. This encodes CASSQESGTAEGYGYTF.

This clonotype was recorded a few times. The chain carries TRBV5-1 and TRBJ2-1, with a possible D match to TRBD2 (7 bases). The CDR3 loop spans 17 amino acids. Germline assignment: CDR1 SGHRS and CDR2 YFSETQ. V was trimmed by 0 bases and J by 4 bases, leaving 17 bases between them. The CDR3 protein is CASSLVPGGQGYNEQFF. The CDR3, as DNA: TGCGCCAGCAGCTTGGTACCCGGGGGGCAAGGGTACAATGAGCAGTTCTTC.

As DNA, the CDR3 is TGTGCCAGCACAGAGCGGGAGACCCAGTACTTC. This encodes CASTERETQYF. This rearrangement joins TRBV7-9 to TRBJ2-5; maybe TRBD2 (5 bases). CDR3 size: 11 residues. Germline assignment: CDR1 SEHNR and CDR2 FQNEAQ (reference sequence). The V end lost 7 bases, the J end lost 5 bases, and 8 bases lay between the germline ends.

The sample holds a few counts of this clonotype. The rearrangement links TRBV7-2 to TRBJ2-3; 12 nucleotides line up with TRBD2. Per the germline V gene, CDR1 is SGHTA and CDR2 is FQGNSA. Trimming at V came to 5 bases and at J to 2 bases, leaving 5 bases not matched to a gene. The CDR3 sequence is 16 residues long. CDR3 coding DNA: TGTGCCAGCAGCCCAGGACTAGCGGGGATCACAGATACGCAGTATTTT. This gives the protein CASSPGLAGITDTQYF.

This clonotype was observed a handful of times. CDR3 bases: TGTGCCAGCAGTTCCCCGAGATTAGAAGAGACCCAGTACTTC. Its protein product is CASSSPRLEETQYF. The chain employs TRBV6-5 and TRBJ2-5; no clear D. The germline CDR1 and CDR2 sequences are MNHEY and SVGAGI. Trimming pared 4 bases from V and 3 bases from J, leaving 12 bases between. CDR3 length equals 14 residues.

This clonotype was counted a few times. The chain uses TRBV7-2 and TRBJ1-6, with 8 positions matching TRBD1. Germline lookup yields CDR1 SGHTA and CDR2 FQGNSA. V lost 5 bases, J lost 10 bases, and 10 bases stayed unmatched. The CDR3 runs to 15 residues. The CDR3 coding sequence is TGTGCCAGCAGCATCGTGACAGGGGAGTACTCACCCCTCCACTTT. Its protein is CASSIVTGEYSPLHF.

This clonotype occurred many times. The chain couples TRBV12-3 or TRBV12-4 to TRBJ2-1; D remains unclear. The CDR3 runs 14 residues. With 3 bases removed from V and 5 bases from J, the gap between germline ends came to 11 bases. CDR3 loop: CASSLPSSNNEQFF. CDR3 coding DNA: TGTGCCAGCAGTTTGCCCTCCTCGAACAATGAGCAGTTCTTC.

Only a few counts were recorded for this clonotype. This chain connects TRBV24-1 to TRBJ2-5; D is unresolved. Germline CDR1 KGHDR, CDR2 SFDVKD. The CDR3 runs 13 residues. Between the trimmed V and J ends, which lost 5 bases and 5 bases, there was a span of 11 bases. In DNA form, the CDR3 reads TGTGCCACCAGTGGACACCTTAGGGAGACCCAGTACTTC. Translated: CATSGHLRETQYF.

Turning to this clonotype: The junction and the germline gene differ at one end; a read error may be behind it. The genes are TRBV7-2 and TRBJ1-5, with a tentative D call TRBD1 (5 bases). Germline V lookup: CDR1 SGHTA, CDR2 FQGNSA. The CDR3 runs 14 residues. The CDR3 coding sequence is TGTGCCAGCACCTTAGGAGGGGACAATCAGCCCCAGCATTTT. Translation: CASTLGGDNQPQHF.

This clonotype was detected only a few times. CDR3 protein: CASSSQGSSGANVLTF. The DNA of the CDR3 is TGTGCCAGCAGCTCGCAGGGTAGCTCTGGGGCCAACGTCCTGACTTTC. The chain combines TRBV11-2 with TRBJ2-6, with D possibly being TRBD1 (5 bases). Trimming shortened V by 4 bases and J by 0 bases, and 10 bases separated the two germline ends. The V gene's germline CDR1 is SGHAT and CDR2 FQNNGV. The CDR3 length is 16 residues.